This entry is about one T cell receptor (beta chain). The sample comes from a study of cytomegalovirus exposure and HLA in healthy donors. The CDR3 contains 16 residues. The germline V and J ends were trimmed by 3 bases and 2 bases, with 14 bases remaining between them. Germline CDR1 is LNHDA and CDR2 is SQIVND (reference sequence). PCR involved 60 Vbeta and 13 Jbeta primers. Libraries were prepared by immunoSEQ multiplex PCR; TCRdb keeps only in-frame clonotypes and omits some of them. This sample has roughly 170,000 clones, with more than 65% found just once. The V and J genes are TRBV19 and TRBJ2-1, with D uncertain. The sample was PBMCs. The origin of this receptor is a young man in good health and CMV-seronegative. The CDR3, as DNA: TGTGCCAGTAGTATCAGTGGCCAGGTCGCCTACAATGAGCAGTTCTTC. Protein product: CASSISGQVAYNEQFF.